Following are 7 T cell receptor beta chains from one sample sequenced in a study of PD-L1 blockade in urothelial cancer. Clones were sequenced by immunoSEQ multiplex PCR, and TCRdb holds only the in-frame ones, with some missing. In the table there are 40,000 to 55,000 clones, roughly 88% of which are singletons. As for time point: pretreatment peripheral blood. Sequencing used PBMCs, obtained around atezolizumab (anti-PD-L1) treatment. Every receptor here comes from a donor aged 40 or older with urothelial cancer.

J is TRBJ2-7 and V is TRBV2; a weak D match, TRBD1 (6 bases). Trimming took off 2 bases at V and 2 bases at J, with 10 bases between the two ends. Germline V gene data show CDR1 as SNHLY and CDR2 as FYNNEI. CDR3 length equals 14 residues. The CDR3 loop is CASSEQGLPYEQYF. CDR3 sequence (DNA): TGTGCCAGCAGTGAACAGGGGCTCCCCTACGAGCAGTACTTC.

The J gene is TRBJ2-4, the V gene TRBV5-4; 9 bases map to TRBD2. This CDR3 spans 18 amino acids. The germline gives CDR1 SGHNT, CDR2 YYREEE (reference sequence). Losses at the gene ends were 2 bases for V and 1 base for J; bases not matched to a gene: 10. CDR3 loop: CASSFGGPGTSAKNIQYF. In nucleotides, the CDR3 is TGTGCCAGCAGCTTTGGGGGCCCAGGGACTAGCGCCAAAAACATTCAGTACTTC. Full variable domain (outside the CDR3, taken from reference TRBV5-4 and TRBJ2-4): ETGVTQSPTHLIKTRGQQVTLRCSSQSGHNTVSWYQQALGQGPQFIFQYYREEENGRGNFPPRFSGLQFPNYSSELNVNALELDDSALYLCASSFGGPGTSAKNIQYFGAGTRLSVL.

This chain uses TRBV7-9 with TRBJ2-4, with 7 bases identical to TRBD2. The J segment lost 3 bases and the V segment lost 5 bases, leaving 7 bases of the junction unmatched. This CDR3 comprises 15 residues. The germline gives CDR1 SEHNR, CDR2 FQNEAQ (reference sequence). Here the CDR3 reads CASSPRGGDKNIQYF. CDR3 nucleotide sequence: TGTGCCAGCAGCCCTCGCGGGGGTGACAAAAACATTCAGTACTTC.

The rearrangement links TRBV27 to TRBJ2-6, with D perhaps matching TRBD1 (6 bases). Trimming removed 5 bases at V and 0 bases at J, with 23 bases between. CDR3 length equals 20 residues. Per germline, CDR1 MNHEY and CDR2 SMNVEV (reference sequence). CDR3 DNA: TGTGCCAGCAGTCTCCTCGGCCCAGGGGCTATGAGCTCTGGGGCCAACGTCCTGACTTTC. It yields the protein CASSLLGPGAMSSGANVLTF. Complete variable domain (other parts from reference TRBV27 and TRBJ2-6): EAQVTQNPRYLITVTGKKLTVTCSQNMNHEYMSWYRQDPGLGLRQIYYSMNVEVTDKGDVPEGYKVSRKEKRNFPLILESPSPNQTSLYFCASSLLGPGAMSSGANVLTFGAGSRLTVL.

The chain uses TRBV7-9 and TRBJ2-5; TRBD2 aligns across 7 bases. This CDR3 spans 14 amino acids. CDR1 and CDR2 (germline): SEHNR, FQNEAQ (reference sequence). V was pared by 5 bases and J by 5 bases, with 8 bases of the junction left unmatched. In DNA, the CDR3 is TGTGCCAGCAGCCACGCCCGGGAGGTGGAGACCCAGTACTTC. Translation: CASSHAREVETQYF.

The chain recombines TRBV7-9 with TRBJ2-2, with TRBD2 matching over 7 bases. Trimming removed 4 bases from V and 4 bases from J; junction bases left unmatched: 9. The CDR3 has 16 residues. Germline CDR1 is SEHNR and CDR2 is FQNEAQ (reference sequence). The CDR3 bases are TGTGCCAGCAGCTCGCCAGGCGGGAGAGGCACCGGGGAGCTGTTTTTT. Protein product: CASSSPGGRGTGELFF.

For this clone: A junction end diverges from the germline sequence, so it may reflect a read error. The chain uses TRBV28 and TRBJ2-6; weak D call: TRBD1 (6 bases). CDR1 MDHEN and CDR2 SYDVKM come from the germline V gene. The CDR3 runs 18 residues. The CDR3 loop is CASSPSLLTGPGGNVLTF. DNA for the CDR3: TGTGCCAGCAGCCCTAGCCTCCTGACAGGCCCTGGGGGCAACGTCCTGACTTTC.